Listed below are T cell receptor beta chains from one sample, sequenced in a study of blood T cells in healthy people across ages. TCRdb re-analysed the 5' RACE reads in MiXCR, keeping a single row per CDR3 protein. The sample has hundreds of thousands of distinct CDR3 sequences, roughly two fifths seen once. The sequencing input was blood. These receptors were obtained from a man older than 75 in good health. Each CDR3 is given with its conserved first and last residue. A D gene is named only where the DNA matches it firmly. Some rows mark clone size as missing; the rest say once, few, many or name a class of expanded clone.

d_call	clone_size	v_call	j_call	cdr3_aa	cdr3_nt
.	.	TRBV6-2/TRBV6-3	TRBJ2-5	CASSVGVMQQYF	TGTGCCAGCAGTGTGGGAGTTATGCAACAGTACTTC
TRBD1	many	TRBV18	TRBJ2-7	CASSPRDRGEQYF	TGTGCCAGCTCACCACGAGACAGGGGCGAGCAGTACTTC
.	many	TRBV12-3/TRBV12-4	TRBJ2-7	CASSLSVTGYYEQYF	TGTGCCAGCAGTTTATCGGTGACAGGATACTACGAGCAGTACTTC
.	many	TRBV28	TRBJ2-5	CASSLSSGVETQYF	TGTGCCAGCAGTTTATCTTCGGGAGTTGAGACCCAGTACTTC
TRBD2	once	TRBV7-9	TRBJ2-7	CAGSLPSGRYNEQYF	TGTGCCGGCAGCTTACCGAGCGGGAGGTACAATGAGCAGTACTTC
TRBD1	many	TRBV7-2	TRBJ1-1	CASSLAKWTGNTEAFF	TGTGCCAGCAGCTTAGCGAAGTGGACAGGGAACACTGAAGCTTTCTTT
.	.	TRBV7-2	TRBJ1-3	CASSPRPAGFGNTIYF	TGTGCCAGCAGCCCACGTCCAGCAGGGTTTGGAAACACCATATATTTT
TRBD1	.	TRBV28	TRBJ1-1	CASRTTGDKAFF	TGTGCCAGCAGAACGACAGGGGACAAAGCTTTCTTT
.	.	TRBV29-1	TRBJ1-1	CSVVGDIAEAFF	TGCAGCGTTGTAGGGGACATAGCTGAAGCTTTCTTT
.	.	TRBV20-1	TRBJ1-6	CSARDPGMNSPLHF	TGCAGTGCTAGAGATCCGGGGATGAATTCACCCCTCCACTTT
.	.	TRBV19	TRBJ2-7	CASSLAVSYNEQYF	TGTGCCTCCTCCCTGGCGGTCTCCTACAATGAGCAGTACTTC
TRBD1	few	TRBV12-3/TRBV12-4	TRBJ2-7	CASSRTGATFYEQYF	TGTGCCAGCAGTCGGACAGGGGCGACCTTCTACGAGCAGTACTTC
.	few	TRBV6-2/TRBV6-3	TRBJ2-1	CASSYPMRKEQFF	TGTGCCAGCAGTTACCCGATGAGGAAGGAGCAGTTCTTC
TRBD1	.	TRBV28	TRBJ2-1	CASSTGGPYNEQFF	TGTGCCAGCAGTACAGGGGGACCTTACAATGAGCAGTTCTTC